Below, 12 T cell receptor beta chains from the same sample are listed, as sequenced in a study of blood T cells in healthy people across ages. Primers used in a second PCR of about 7 to 11 cycles were a sample-barcoded 5' primer and a J-beta primer mix. Via MiXCR, TCRdb re-called the 5' RACE reads, giving one row per CDR3 protein. Of about 930,000 distinct CDR3 sequences in the sample, 29% were seen once. In addition, the sample was reused for a study of T cells of mothers and their children.

The specimen was blood. The receptors stem from a middle-aged woman in good health.

This clonotype was picked up many times. V is TRBV7-4 and J is TRBJ1-4; TRBD1 agrees at 7 bases. Looked up from germline, CDR1 is SGHVT and CDR2 is SQSDAQ. The CDR3 is 17 amino acids. V gave up 5 bases and J gave up 6 bases; unmatched junction bases: 15. In DNA, the CDR3 is TGTGCCAGCAGCCAGCTCCCGAAGGGACAGTTGTATGAAAAACTGTTTTTT. Translating gives CASSQLPKGQLYEKLFF.

The genes are TRBV2 and TRBJ1-5; D gene uncertain. V gave up 6 bases and J gave up 3 bases, with 15 bases separating them. The germline gives CDR1 SNHLY, CDR2 FYNNEI. The CDR3 loop spans 15 amino acids. The chain's CDR3 is CASRITAQFNQPQHF. The DNA of the CDR3 is TGTGCCAGCAGAATCACCGCACAGTTCAATCAGCCCCAGCATTTT.

As for this clonotype: The junction departs from the called germline gene at one end, perhaps through a read error. The V and J genes are TRBV7-2 and TRBJ1-6; 7 positions agree with TRBD1. The CDR3 extends over 14 amino acids. The germline V gene has CDR1 SGHTA and CDR2 FQGNSA. The CDR3 DNA reads TGTGCCTGCAGCACCCGACAGGGTGTTTCACCCCTCCACTTT. Protein sequence: CACSTRQGVSPLHF.

This clonotype was observed at least ten times. The chain combines TRBV3-1 with TRBJ1-4; weak D call: TRBD1 (5 bases). The CDR3 has 16 residues. The V gene's germline CDR1 is LGHDT and CDR2 YNNKEL (reference sequence). V lost 3 bases, J lost 8 bases, and 19 bases lay in between. DNA of the CDR3: TGTGCCAGCAGCCAGGTGTCCGGACACTACATCGAAAAACTGTTTTTT. Its translation is CASSQVSGHYIEKLFF.

This chain joins TRBV20-1 and TRBJ1-3; the D gene is possibly TRBD1 (5 bases). The germline CDR1 and CDR2 sequences are DFQATT and SNEGSKA (reference sequence). The CDR3 is made up of 16 amino acids. The V end lost 0 bases, the J end lost 2 bases, and 14 bases lay between the germline ends. This chain's CDR3 is CSARDPGTGTGNTIYF. The CDR3 nucleotides read TGCAGTGCTAGAGATCCCGGGACCGGGACTGGAAACACCATATATTTT.

This clonotype has ten or more counts. The chain has TRBV4-1 and TRBJ1-2, with 8 positions matching TRBD1. Germline CDR1 and CDR2: MGHRA and YSYEKL. There are 15 residues in the CDR3. The ends lost 0 bases at V and 0 bases at J; junction bases unmatched: 0. The CDR3 region has the DNA TGCGCCAGCAGCCAAGAACAGGGGGCTAACTATGGCTACACCTTC. As protein: CASSQEQGANYGYTF.

A word on this clonotype: A much more abundant neighbour one base away suggests this may be a read error. V gene TRBV29-1 combines with J gene TRBJ2-7; D gene unclear. V was trimmed by 5 bases and J by 7 bases, leaving 18 bases between them. The CDR3 runs to 13 residues. Germline V gene sequence: CDR1 SQVTM, CDR2 ANQGSEA. CDR3 amino acids: CSVRPVINNEQYF. CDR3 nucleotide sequence: TGCAGCGTTCGTCCGGTAATTAACAATGAGCAGTACTTC.

CDR3 nucleotide sequence: TGTGCCAGCAGCTCCCTAGCGGGGAATCCGGCTAATGAGCAGTTCTTC. Translating it yields CASSSLAGNPANEQFF. The genes are TRBV14 and TRBJ2-1, with 9 bases aligning to TRBD2. V gave up 5 bases and J gave up 7 bases; unmatched junction bases: 12. CDR1 and CDR2 from the germline V gene are SGHDN and FVKESK. CDR3 length: 16 residues.

The gene calls are TRBV7-9 and TRBJ2-1; 10 bases agree with TRBD2. The CDR3 loop spans 15 amino acids. V was clipped by 5 bases and J by 5 bases; unmatched bases: 6. Looked up from germline, CDR1 is SEHNR and CDR2 is FQNEAQ (reference sequence). The CDR3 DNA follows: TGTGCCAGCAGCAAAAGCGGGGGGGCCGACAATGAGCAGTTCTTC. Its protein product is CASSKSGGADNEQFF.

The chain couples TRBV9 to TRBJ2-2; D not resolved. Germline CDR1 is SGDLS and CDR2 is YYNGEE. Trimming stripped 0 bases from V and 0 bases from J, with 6 bases between. This CDR3 contains 15 residues. The CDR3 loop reads CASSVAVANTGELFF. CDR3 nucleotides: TGTGCCAGCAGCGTAGCGGTCGCGAACACCGGGGAGCTGTTTTTT.

A few counts support this clonotype. The chain couples TRBV11-3 to TRBJ1-1; tentatively, D is TRBD1 (5 bases). Trimming removed 1 base from V and 3 bases from J, with 6 bases in between. The CDR3 sequence is 13 residues long. The V gene's germline CDR1 is SGHNT and CDR2 YENEEA. The CDR3 here is CASSLAGHTEAFF. CDR3 DNA sequence: TGTGCCAGCAGCTTAGCGGGACACACTGAAGCTTTCTTT.

This clonotype was seen many times. V and J are TRBV12-3 or TRBV12-4 and TRBJ1-4; TRBD1 is a possible D gene (5 bases). The V end was cut by 0 bases, the J end by 7 bases, with 9 bases between. The CDR3 runs to 14 residues. This CDR3 reads CASSLARDVEKLFF. The CDR3 DNA reads TGTGCCAGCAGTTTAGCCAGGGACGTTGAAAAACTGTTTTTT.